This T cell receptor beta chain emerged from a study of CD8+CD57+ T cells in acquired aplastic anemia. Study-level background: Sorted CD4+ and CD8+ cells yielded DNA averaging about 3.1 ug.

Profiling that covered TCR beta VDJ and CDR3 relied on genomic DNA as its template. TCRdb independently ran MiXCR on the reads; one entry per CDR3 protein. In the table there are approximately 200,000 distinct CDR3 sequences, less than 60% of which are singletons. This CDR3 is 16 amino acids long. To note about this clonotype: One end of the junction does not line up with germline, which may come from a read error.

The sequenced patients had an expansion of CD8+CD57+ cells seen by flow cytometry. Among the patients, all had severe acquired aplastic anemia. The chain combines TRBV12-3 or TRBV12-4 with TRBJ2-2; the D gene is possibly TRBD2 (6 bases). The sequencing input was sorted CD4+, CD8+, or CD8+CD57+ T cells (not recorded which) from PBMCs. The sequence was collected from a human donor with aplastic anemia. CDR3 sequence: CASSLELDTVTGGLFF. In nucleotides, the CDR3 is TGTGCCAGCAGTTTAGAGCTTGACACTGTCACCGGGGGGCTGTTTTTT.